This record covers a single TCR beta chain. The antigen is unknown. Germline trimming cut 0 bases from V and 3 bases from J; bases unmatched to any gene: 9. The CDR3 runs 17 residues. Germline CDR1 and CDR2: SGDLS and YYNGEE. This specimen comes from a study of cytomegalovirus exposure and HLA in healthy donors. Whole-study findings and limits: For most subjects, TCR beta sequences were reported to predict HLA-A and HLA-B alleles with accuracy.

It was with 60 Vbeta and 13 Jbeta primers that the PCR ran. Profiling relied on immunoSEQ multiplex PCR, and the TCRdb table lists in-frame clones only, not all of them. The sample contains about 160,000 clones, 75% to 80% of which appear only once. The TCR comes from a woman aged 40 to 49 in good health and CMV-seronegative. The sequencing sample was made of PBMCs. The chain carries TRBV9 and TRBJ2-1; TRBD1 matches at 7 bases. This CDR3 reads CASSVVARDSIYNEQFF. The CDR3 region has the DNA TGTGCCAGCAGCGTAGTGGCCAGGGACAGCATCTACAATGAGCAGTTCTTC.